This is a list of T cell receptor beta chains from one sample in a study of blood T cell repertoires in COVID-19. Clones were read by immunoSEQ multiplex PCR, and TCRdb kept only the in-frame ones, dropping some. The sample records approximately 200,000 clones, roughly four fifths being singletons. Material for sequencing was PBMCs or T cells enriched from blood (not recorded which). The receptors were sampled from a man in his forties who had recovered from COVID-19. The conserved cysteine and the conserved F or W are not part of the CDR3 here.

v_call,j_call,cdr3_aa
TRBV4-2,TRBJ1-4,ASSQLGQSVNEKLF
TRBV5-6,TRBJ1-3,ASSLQNTIY
TRBV7-6,TRBJ2-5,ASSTSSFRETQY
TRBV7-2,TRBJ1-4,ASSPDRAVSRMF
TRBV14,TRBJ1-2,ASSQEGSAGEGYT
TRBV2,TRBJ1-2,ASRDRTSNYGYT
TRBV9,TRBJ2-7,ASSVAHGYEQY
TRBV15,TRBJ1-1,ATSRDRGWTEAF
TRBV19,TRBJ2-2,ASSFRGSALSELF
TRBV7-2,TRBJ1-2,ASSLGQGIHGYT
TRBV24-1,TRBJ2-2,ATSDGTSGTNTGELF
TRBV2,TRBJ1-1,ASNLRGVTGGASDTEAF
TRBV7-9,TRBJ1-2,ASRPRGSDRDYGYT
TRBV2,TRBJ2-2,ASNGRGGWTSSGSGELF
TRBV29-1,TRBJ1-5,SVGQGSGNQPQH
TRBV7-2,TRBJ2-3,ASSSGAGGDTDTQY
TRBV5-1,TRBJ1-3,ASSLGGRIGNTIY
TRBV4-3,TRBJ2-2,ASSPGLADGNTGELF
TRBV6-2/TRBV6-3,TRBJ1-1,ASSYGGLGMNTEAF
TRBV13,TRBJ2-6,ASSSIERSGANVLT
TRBV27,TRBJ2-1,ASSFGGGSSYNEQF
TRBV4-2,TRBJ2-6,ASSQSGQGASGANVLT
TRBV5-1,TRBJ2-3,ASRETGVADTQY
TRBV4-2,TRBJ1-2,ASSQEGTVYGYT
TRBV7-9,TRBJ2-2,ASSEQPGELF
TRBV9,TRBJ2-1,ASSRTTGNEQF
TRBV29-1,TRBJ2-5,SVEGSVQETQY
TRBV7-6,TRBJ1-5,ASSLGTANQPQH
TRBV29-1,TRBJ1-3,SVVMENTIY
TRBV7-9,TRBJ1-6,ASSPSTGWLRNSPLH
TRBV6-4,TRBJ2-1,ASRPLRDVAMSSYNEQF
TRBV15,TRBJ1-3,ATSRWTGSGNTIY
TRBV7-2,TRBJ1-3,ASSPYRGQVGNTIY
TRBV7-8,TRBJ2-5,ASSSKGLAGWKQETQY
TRBV25-1,TRBJ1-2,ASSKPGTGGDGYT
TRBV10-3,TRBJ2-6,AISDRTGTGSSGANVLT
TRBV2,TRBJ2-7,ASSEGHPSGSYEQY
TRBV2,TRBJ2-4,ASSESLLLAKNIQY
TRBV2,TRBJ2-6,AGGQGAGSGANVLT
TRBV27,TRBJ1-2,ASSPGTGTSTYT
TRBV30,TRBJ1-2,AWAIRALNYGYT